A single T cell receptor beta chain is shown here with its context. The antigen is not known. The hyperthyroidism was newly diagnosed and had lasted under 2 months; the patients were aged 18 to 65. Using RNA transcripts as the source, TCR beta CDR3 regions were amplified. HTBI primers were employed in a first-round RT-PCR of the TCR CDR3. MiXCR was run by TCRdb on the multiplex PCR reads, yielding one entry per CDR3 protein. The data contain under 400,000 distinct CDR3 sequences, approximately 17% of them singletons. This sample stems from a study of T cells in Graves' hyperthyroidism and ophthalmopathy. Study outcomes and limitations: The majority of expanded thyroid clonotypes above 0.001 also appeared in blood. Progression to ophthalmopathy was predicted a median of 6.5 months early.

The CDR3 is 16 residues long. CDR1 and CDR2 from the germline V gene are PRHDT and FYEKMQ (reference sequence). Trimming removed 5 bases from V and 0 bases from J; junction bases left unmatched: 6. Sample: blood. The sequence was obtained from a man aged 25 to 45 with Graves' hyperthyroidism. This chain uses TRBV13 with TRBJ2-1; 8 bases fit TRBD2. This chain's CDR3 is CASSLRGLGSYNEQFF. The CDR3 coding sequence is TGTGCCAGCAGCCTACGGGGACTAGGCTCCTACAATGAGCAGTTCTTC.